These T cell receptor beta chains were read from a single sample in a study of human T cells and chemical hapten exposure. MiXCR, applied by TCRdb to the RACE reads, yields one record per CDR3 protein. The sample records approximately 91,000 distinct CDR3 sequences, around a tenth being singletons. The material was whole blood, obtained in connection with sensitization to the hapten diphenylcyclopropenone (DPC). The receptors originated from a man between 18 and 29 years old with alopecia areata. Some clones in this sample may be carry-over from other donors' samples. CDR3s include the opening cysteine and the closing phenylalanine or tryptophan. D genes are given only for firm matches. A clone size is listed for some rows: how often the clone was seen (once, few, many), or a class if it is expanded.

d_gene: .; j_gene: TRBJ1-3; abundance: few; v_gene: TRBV4-2; CDR3aa: CASSYEPGPLSGNTIYF; CDR3nt: TGTGCCAGCAGCTACGAACCGGGACCACTCTCTGGAAACACCATATATTTT
d_gene: .; j_gene: TRBJ2-2; abundance: .; v_gene: TRBV5-1; CDR3aa: CASRKGATESNTGELFF; CDR3nt: TGCGCCAGCAGGAAGGGTGCGACCGAGTCGAACACCGGGGAGCTGTTTTTT
d_gene: .; j_gene: TRBJ2-1; abundance: .; v_gene: TRBV5-1; CDR3aa: CASSPRAASYNEQFF; CDR3nt: TGCGCCAGCTCCCCTCGAGCAGCTTCGTACAATGAGCAGTTCTTC
d_gene: TRBD1; j_gene: TRBJ2-3; abundance: .; v_gene: TRBV9; CDR3aa: CASSADRGLFTDTQYF; CDR3nt: TGTGCCAGCAGCGCTGACAGGGGGCTTTTCACAGATACGCAGTATTTT
d_gene: .; j_gene: TRBJ1-1; abundance: few; v_gene: TRBV6-2/TRBV6-3; CDR3aa: CASGRQRNEAFF; CDR3nt: TGTGCCAGCGGCCGACAGCGCAACGAAGCTTTCTTT
d_gene: .; j_gene: TRBJ2-5; abundance: few; v_gene: TRBV4-3; CDR3aa: CASSLGLSETQYF; CDR3nt: TGCGCCAGCAGCCTGGGACTTTCGGAGACCCAGTACTTC
d_gene: .; j_gene: TRBJ1-1; abundance: many; v_gene: TRBV4-3; CDR3aa: CASSQVSIGAEAFF; CDR3nt: TGCGCCAGCAGCCAAGTGTCGATAGGAGCTGAAGCTTTCTTT
d_gene: TRBD1; j_gene: TRBJ2-7; abundance: .; v_gene: TRBV11-1; CDR3aa: CASSLNSAGTGGHEQYF; CDR3nt: TGTGCCAGCAGCCTGAATTCCGCCGGGACAGGGGGCCACGAGCAGTACTTC
d_gene: .; j_gene: TRBJ1-6; abundance: .; v_gene: TRBV29-1; CDR3aa: CSVGGDTNSPLHF; CDR3nt: TGCAGCGTTGGGGGGGACACGAATTCACCCCTCCACTTT
d_gene: .; j_gene: TRBJ1-1; abundance: few; v_gene: TRBV7-9; CDR3aa: CASSLRGKGNTEAFF; CDR3nt: TGTGCCAGCAGCCTGAGGGGGAAGGGGAACACTGAAGCTTTCTTT
d_gene: .; j_gene: TRBJ1-2; abundance: few; v_gene: TRBV3-1; CDR3aa: CASSQVANRHYGYTF; CDR3nt: TGTGCCAGCAGCCAAGTTGCCAACAGGCACTATGGCTACACCTTC
d_gene: TRBD1; j_gene: TRBJ1-1; abundance: many; v_gene: TRBV18; CDR3aa: CASGRDREDTEAFF; CDR3nt: TGTGCCAGCGGCCGGGACAGGGAAGACACTGAAGCTTTCTTT
d_gene: .; j_gene: TRBJ1-2; abundance: many; v_gene: TRBV7-8; CDR3aa: CASSLQGEYGYTF; CDR3nt: TGTGCCAGCAGCTTGCAGGGAGAGTATGGCTACACCTTC